This TCR beta chain is from a study of T-cell reconstitution after alpha-beta-depleted transplantation in children. This CDR3 is 13 amino acids long. The germline V gene encodes CDR1 SQVTM and CDR2 ANQGSEA. V was cut by 8 bases and J by 3 bases, with 16 bases left in between. Construction of the TCRbeta library involved unique molecular identifiers. TCRdb itself ran the PCR reads through MiXCR, one entry per CDR3 protein. The sample has fewer than 400,000 distinct CDR3 sequences, 20% seen once. This clonotype was found many times. The V gene is TRBV29-1, the J gene TRBJ1-1, with D unresolved. The specimen comprised PBMCs from the stem cell graft donor, sampled from the stem cell graft. This clonotype was sampled from a human donor who donated a stem cell graft to a child with acute myeloid leukemia. Here the CDR3 reads CSCDSDADTEAFF. CDR3 in DNA: TGCAGCTGCGATTCGGACGCCGACACTGAAGCTTTCTTT.